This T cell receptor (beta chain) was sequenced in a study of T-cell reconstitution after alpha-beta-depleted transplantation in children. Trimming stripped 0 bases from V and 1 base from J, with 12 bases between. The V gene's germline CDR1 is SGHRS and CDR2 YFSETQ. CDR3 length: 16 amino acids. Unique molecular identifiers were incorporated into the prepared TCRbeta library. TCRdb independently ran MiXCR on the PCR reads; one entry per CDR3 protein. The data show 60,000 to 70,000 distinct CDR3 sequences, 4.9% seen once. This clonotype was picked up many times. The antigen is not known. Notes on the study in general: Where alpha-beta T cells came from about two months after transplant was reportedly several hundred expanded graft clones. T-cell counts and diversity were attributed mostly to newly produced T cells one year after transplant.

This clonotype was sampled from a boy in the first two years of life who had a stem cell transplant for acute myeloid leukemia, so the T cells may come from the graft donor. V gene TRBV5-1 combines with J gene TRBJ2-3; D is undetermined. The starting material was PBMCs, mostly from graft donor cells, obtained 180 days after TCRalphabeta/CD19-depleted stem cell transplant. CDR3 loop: CASSLGPRLGTDTQYF. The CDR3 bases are TGCGCCAGCAGCTTGGGCCCCCGGTTGGGCACAGATACGCAGTATTTT.